This entry describes one T cell receptor (beta chain). The data stem from a study of cytomegalovirus exposure and HLA in healthy donors. Unrecorded immune exposure was likely among donors, who were nominally healthy when sampled. PCR primers comprised 60 Vbeta and 13 Jbeta primers. Libraries were prepared by immunoSEQ multiplex PCR; TCRdb keeps only in-frame clonotypes and omits some of them. The sample table includes 120,000 to 150,000 clones. Sequenced sample: PBMCs. The sequence was collected from a woman younger than 35 in good health and CMV-seronegative.

CDR3 residues: CASSYLRGLAGNEQFF. The DNA for the CDR3 is TGTGCCAGTAGTTATCTCAGGGGGCTAGCGGGGAATGAGCAGTTCTTC. The chain joins TRBV19 to TRBJ2-1, with D possibly matching TRBD2 (9 bases). The CDR3 runs to 16 residues. Germline CDR1 LNHDA, CDR2 SQIVND (reference sequence). V was clipped by 5 bases and J by 7 bases, with 21 bases between them.